The next 28 T cell receptor beta chains were all read from a single sample in a study of blood T cells in healthy people across ages. Using a J-beta primer mix together with a sample-barcoded 5' primer, a second PCR was run for roughly 6 to 12 cycles. TCRdb re-called the 5' RACE reads through MiXCR, storing one row per CDR3 protein. The sample consists of around 1,500,000 distinct CDR3 sequences, 28% of them appearing once. The sequenced material came from blood. These receptors all come from a woman aged 25 to 45 in good health.

V usage is TRBV9 and J usage is TRBJ2-1; D is ambiguous. V was trimmed by 0 bases and J by 8 bases, leaving 18 bases between them. This CDR3 has 16 residues. Per the germline V gene, CDR1 is SGDLS and CDR2 is YYNGEE. The CDR3 region has the DNA TGTGCCAGCAGCGTAGTAGGGCGTGGTCTATCGGATGAGCAGTTCTTC. Translation: CASSVVGRGLSDEQFF. Drawing the rest from reference TRBV9 and TRBJ2-1, the complete variable domain is DSGVTQTPKHLITATGQRVTLRCSPRSGDLSVYWYQQSLDQGLQFLIQYYNGEERAKGNILERFSAQQFPDLHSELNLSSLELGDSALYFCASSVVGRGLSDEQFFGPGTRLTVL.

This clonotype was recorded a few times. The rearrangement uses TRBV15 and TRBJ2-1; TRBD1 is a possible D gene (5 bases). The V and J ends lost 8 bases and 10 bases respectively, with 15 bases between them. CDR3 length: 12 amino acids. Germline CDR1 reads LNHNV; CDR2 reads YYDKDF (reference sequence). Written as DNA, the CDR3 is TGTGCCACCGGCGACAGCTCCTACGAGCAGTTCTTC. Translated, it gives CATGDSSYEQFF.

This clonotype has just a few counts. As DNA, the CDR3 is TGCGCCAGCAGCCAATCTCCCACAGGGAGGGTCACTGAAGCTTTCTTT. The encoded protein is CASSQSPTGRVTEAFF. The chain carries TRBV4-3 and TRBJ1-1; weak D call: TRBD1 (6 bases). Germline-derived CDR1 and CDR2 are LGHNA and YSLEER. The CDR3 is made up of 16 amino acids. Trimming stripped 2 bases from V and 4 bases from J, with 17 bases between.

This clonotype showed up many times. The chain combines TRBV7-2 with TRBJ2-7; a weak D match, TRBD1 (5 bases). The CDR3 length is 15 residues. The V end was cut by 5 bases, the J end by 5 bases, with 19 bases between. Germline-derived CDR1 and CDR2 are SGHTA and FQGNSA. Written as DNA, the CDR3 is TGTGCCAGCAGCCGACCGTCAGGGATTGGTCACGAGCAGTACTTC. It encodes CASSRPSGIGHEQYF.

This clonotype occurred a few times. This chain joins TRBV7-9 and TRBJ1-2, with D tentatively TRBD1 (5 bases). Per germline, CDR1 SEHNR and CDR2 FQNEAQ (reference sequence). The CDR3 totals 15 residues. The V end lost 3 bases, the J end lost 3 bases, and 14 bases lay between the germline ends. The CDR3 loop reads CASSFGGAQDYGYTF. In nucleotides, the CDR3 is TGTGCCAGCAGCTTCGGAGGGGCGCAGGACTATGGCTACACCTTC. The entire variable domain, with the rest obtained from reference TRBV7-9 and TRBJ1-2, is as follows: DTGVSQNPRHKITKRGQNVTFRCDPISEHNRLYWYRQTLGQGPEFLTYFQNEAQLEKSRLLSDRFSAERPKGSFSTLEIQRTEQGDSAMYLCASSFGGAQDYGYTFGSGTRLTVV.

This clonotype was seen repeatedly, ten times or more. The chain is built from TRBV5-1 and TRBJ1-4; TRBD1 aligns across 9 bases. J gave up 5 bases and V 0 bases, and 2 bases lay outside the gene matches. The CDR3 consists of 15 residues. Looked up from germline, CDR1 is SGHRS and CDR2 is YFSETQ. The CDR3 DNA is TGCGCCAGCAGCTTGGCCGGGACAGGGAATGAAAAACTGTTTTTT. Encoded protein: CASSLAGTGNEKLFF.

This clonotype was picked up a small number of times. The chain has TRBV7-2 and TRBJ2-3; TRBD2 matches 8 bases. Trimming cost V 7 bases and J 0 bases; bases outside gene matches: 18. Germline V gene sequence: CDR1 SGHTA, CDR2 FQGNSA. The length of the CDR3 is 19 residues. Here the CDR3 DNA reads TGTGCCAGCACCCTGAAGCCCCCCGGCGGGAGGACTAGCACAGATACGCAGTATTTT. This codes for CASTLKPPGGRTSTDTQYF.

This clonotype was observed a few times. V and J are TRBV2 and TRBJ2-1, with 11 bases that match TRBD2. The CDR3 has 16 residues. The germline V gene has CDR1 SNHLY and CDR2 FYNNEI. The trim removed 6 bases at V and 1 base at J, leaving 5 bases unmatched. This chain's CDR3 is CASRKTSGGSYNEQFF. CDR3 sequence (DNA): TGTGCCAGCAGGAAAACTAGCGGGGGTTCCTACAATGAGCAGTTCTTC.

This clonotype showed up just a few times. This chain connects TRBV6-6 to TRBJ2-3; 10 bases line up with TRBD2. This CDR3 spans 17 amino acids. J lost 2 bases, V lost 6 bases, and 11 bases had no gene match. Germline CDR1 is MNHNY and CDR2 is SVGAGI (reference sequence). The CDR3 loop reads CASSSPLAGISTDTQYF. The DNA of the CDR3 is TGTGCCAGCAGCTCCCCACTAGCGGGGATATCCACAGATACGCAGTATTTT.

The chain employs TRBV20-1 and TRBJ2-1; 9 nucleotides line up with TRBD1. Germline V CDR1 and CDR2: DFQATT, SNEGSKA (reference sequence). The J segment lost 3 bases and the V segment lost 6 bases, leaving 6 bases of the junction unmatched. This CDR3 comprises 14 residues. CDR3 nucleotides: TGCAGTGCGTTATGGACAGGGGACTACAATGAGCAGTTCTTC. It yields the protein CSALWTGDYNEQFF.

This clonotype turned up a few times. The chain joins TRBV5-5 to TRBJ2-3, with D possibly matching TRBD2 (6 bases). This CDR3 contains 18 residues. Trimming stripped 4 bases from V and 1 base from J, with 22 bases between. Germline V gene lookup returns CDR1 SGHKS and CDR2 YYEKEE (reference sequence). The CDR3 protein is CASSPSRILAIGTDTQYF. DNA of the CDR3: TGTGCCAGCAGCCCGTCTCGAATACTAGCTATTGGCACAGATACGCAGTATTTT.

Comments on this clonotype: A read error may be the cause here, since a much bigger clone is one base away. The chain recombines TRBV4-3 with TRBJ2-5; tentative D call: TRBD2 (5 bases). The CDR3 contains 15 residues. The V gene's germline CDR1 is LGHNA and CDR2 YSLEER. In DNA form, the CDR3 reads TGCACCAGCAGCCAAGATTGGGAGTACCAAGAGACCCAGTACTTC. Translated, it gives CTSSQDWEYQETQYF.

As for this clonotype: Germline is not matched at one junction end, which may reflect a read error. CDR3 loop: CASSIQGPYSGANVRTF. The CDR3 DNA follows: TGTGCCAGCAGCATACAGGGCCCCTACTCTGGGGCCAACGTCCGGACTTTC. The chain has TRBV5-6 and TRBJ2-6, with D perhaps TRBD1 (6 bases). In germline, CDR1 is SGHDT, CDR2 YYEEEE. The CDR3 loop spans 17 amino acids.

This clonotype has only a few counts. The CDR3 spells CASSLRAARPQHF. CDR3 in DNA: TGTGCCAGCAGTTTACGGGCCGCGCGGCCCCAGCATTTT. The rearrangement links TRBV28 to TRBJ1-5; no reliable D call. This CDR3 has 13 residues. V was shortened by 2 bases and J by 9 bases, with 11 bases between the two germline ends. CDR1 is MDHEN and CDR2 is SYDVKM in the germline V gene.

The sample holds a few counts of this clonotype. The chain links TRBV20-1 to TRBJ1-2; possible D gene TRBD1, 5 bases. V was pared by 0 bases and J by 7 bases, with 12 bases between. Germline values: CDR1 DFQATT, CDR2 SNEGSKA (reference sequence). This CDR3 has 13 residues. CDR3 nucleotide sequence: TGCAGTGCTAGAGATGGGACGGGCAGTGGCTACACCTTC. Its translation is CSARDGTGSGYTF.

A few counts support this clonotype. This chain joins TRBV7-6 and TRBJ2-1, with D unresolved. V dropped 4 bases and J dropped 7 bases, with 11 bases sitting between them. The CDR3 runs 13 residues. Germline loops: CDR1 SGHVS, CDR2 FNYEAQ. CDR3 protein: CASSSRLENEQFF. CDR3 nucleotide sequence: TGTGCCAGCAGCTCACGACTGGAGAATGAGCAGTTCTTC.

The rearrangement joins TRBV7-9 to TRBJ1-6; D is uncertain. The CDR3 extends over 14 amino acids. The ends were cut back, 5 bases at V and 9 bases at J, with 14 bases in the middle. Germline values: CDR1 SEHNR, CDR2 FQNEAQ (reference sequence). The DNA for the CDR3 is TGTGCCAGCAGCCGCGACGGACTCGGTTCACCCCTCCACTTT. The encoded protein is CASSRDGLGSPLHF.

This clonotype showed up many times. The CDR3 spells CSARSTGADYEQYF. The CDR3 nucleotides are TGCAGTGCTAGAAGTACAGGGGCGGACTACGAGCAGTACTTC. The J gene is TRBJ2-7, the V gene TRBV20-1; TRBD1 matches 7 bases. CDR3 length equals 14 residues. V was pared by 2 bases and J by 3 bases, with 7 bases of the junction left unmatched. Germline CDR1 reads DFQATT; CDR2 reads SNEGSKA (reference sequence).

The chain uses TRBV24-1 and TRBJ2-3; 14 bases line up with TRBD2. The length of the CDR3 is 16 residues. With V trimmed by 4 bases and J by 4 bases, 3 bases remained unmatched. CDR1 and CDR2 (germline): KGHDR, SFDVKD. The CDR3 reads CATSDGTSGGPDTQYF. The DNA for the CDR3 is TGTGCCACCAGTGACGGGACTAGCGGGGGCCCAGATACGCAGTATTTT.

There are a few counts of this clonotype. The V call is TRBV6-6, the J call TRBJ1-2; 7 bases align to TRBD1. V shed 4 bases and J 3 bases; nucleotides not matched to a gene: 5. The CDR3 loop spans 14 amino acids. CDR1 and CDR2 from the germline V gene are MNHNY and SVGAGI (reference sequence). CDR3 region: CASSFTGDYYGYTF. The CDR3, as DNA: TGTGCCAGCAGTTTCACAGGGGACTACTATGGCTACACCTTC.

Comments on this clonotype: This may be a read error, as it is one base from a much larger clone. The chain joins TRBV7-3 to TRBJ2-5; TRBD1 or TRBD2 may be the D gene (5 bases each). There are 13 residues in the CDR3. Germline V gives CDR1 SGHTA, CDR2 FQGTGA. The CDR3 reads CASSLDHEGTQDF. The CDR3 DNA follows: TGTGCCAGCAGCTTAGACCACGAGGGGACCCAGGACTTC.

For the CDR3, the DNA is TGTGCCAGTAGTATCCCAGGGGGCTCCTACAATGAGCAGTTCTTC. It yields the protein CASSIPGGSYNEQFF. The chain links TRBV19 to TRBJ2-1; TRBD1 agrees at 7 bases. Trimming took 3 bases from V and 0 from J; bases not matched to a gene: 2. Germline CDR1 and CDR2: LNHDA and SQIVND (reference sequence). The CDR3 has 15 amino acids. Using reference TRBV19 and TRBJ2-1 for the parts outside the CDR3, the full variable domain is DGGITQSPKYLFRKEGQNVTLSCEQNLNHDAMYWYRQDPGQGLRLIYYSQIVNDFQKGDIAEGYSVSREKKESFPLTVTSAQKNPTAFYLCASSIPGGSYNEQFFGPGTRLTVL.

About this clonotype itself: A much larger clone lies a single base off, so this may be a read error. CDR3 in amino acids: CASSLGSRREGYEQYF. The DNA of the CDR3 is TGTGCCAGCAGCTTAGGCTCTAGGCGGGAGGGCTACGAGCAGTACTTC. This chain uses TRBV7-9 with TRBJ2-7, with TRBD2 matching 9 bases. V lost 1 base, J lost 3 bases, and 7 bases stayed unmatched. This CDR3 spans 16 amino acids. The germline V gene has CDR1 SEHNR and CDR2 FQNEAQ (reference sequence). The full variable domain, its missing parts supplied by reference TRBV7-9 and TRBJ2-7, is DTGVSQNPRHKITKRGQNVTFRCDPISEHNRLYWYRQTLGQGPEFLTYFQNEAQLEKSRLLSDRFSAERPKGSFSTLEIQRTEQGDSAMYLCASSLGSRREGYEQYFGPGTRLTVT.

This chain uses TRBV20-1 with TRBJ2-3, with TRBD2 matching 10 bases. V dropped 3 bases and J dropped 1; count of bases not matched to a gene: 4. Germline V gives CDR1 DFQATT, CDR2 SNEGSKA (reference sequence). The CDR3 length is 15 residues. The CDR3 DNA reads as TGCAGTGCTAGGCTAGCGGGGGCCCGCACAGATACGCAGTATTTT. Protein product: CSARLAGARTDTQYF.

In its sample, this clonotype was seen a few times. Relative to the germline gene, one junction end is altered; a read error may explain this. The gene calls are TRBV5-1 and TRBJ1-2, with D possibly matching TRBD1 (5 bases). This CDR3 region has 14 residues. CDR1 and CDR2 (germline): SGHRS, YFSETQ. This CDR3 reads CASSLRGQNYGYTF. CDR3 nucleotide sequence: TGTGCCAGCAGCTTGAGGGGCCAGAACTATGGCTACACCTTC.

There are many counts of this clonotype. The chain links TRBV7-9 to TRBJ2-1, with D tentatively TRBD2 (6 bases). CDR3 size: 16 residues. Deletions cut 9 bases from V and 6 bases from J, with 24 bases between. Germline loops: CDR1 SEHNR, CDR2 FQNEAQ (reference sequence). The CDR3: CASNGTVLGLSNEQFF. The DNA of the CDR3 is TGTGCCAGTAACGGGACTGTTCTTGGGCTATCCAATGAGCAGTTCTTC.

With respect to this clonotype: Possible read error: a much larger clone is one base away. The chain is built from TRBV5-1 and TRBJ2-7, with 7 nucleotides matching TRBD1. CDR1 and CDR2 (germline): SGHRS, YFSETQ. The CDR3 sequence is 13 residues long. The DNA of the CDR3 is TGCGCCAGCAATACGGACAGGCTCTACGAGCGGTACTTC. Protein product: CASNTDRLYERYF.

This clonotype turned up a few times. The J gene is TRBJ1-1, the V gene TRBV6-2 or TRBV6-3; D possibly corresponds to TRBD1 (5 bases). The CDR3 contains 12 residues. CDR1 is MNHEY and CDR2 is SVGEGT in the germline V gene. V was shortened by 8 bases and J by 7 bases, with 14 bases between the two germline ends. For the CDR3, the DNA is TGTGCCAGCGGAACGGGGGGTAGTGAAGCTTTCTTT. It codes for CASGTGGSEAFF.